This entry describes one T cell receptor (beta chain). This sample is drawn from a study of control samples from healthy donors and cancer patients. Assay used: immunoSEQ multiplex PCR; TCRdb lists only in-frame clones, some missing. The data contain about 120,000 clones, around 89% of them singletons. This sequence originates from a woman aged 70 to 79 in good health. Sequenced sample: blood.

CDR3 DNA: TGTGCCAGCAGTTACGAGCTGGCTGCATCCTACAATGAGCAGTTCTTC. It is translated as CASSYELAASYNEQFF. The rearrangement uses TRBV6-5 and TRBJ2-1; D not certain. Per the germline V gene, CDR1 is MNHEY and CDR2 is SVGAGI. The CDR3 totals 16 residues. V dropped 2 bases and J dropped 1 base, with 12 bases sitting between them.